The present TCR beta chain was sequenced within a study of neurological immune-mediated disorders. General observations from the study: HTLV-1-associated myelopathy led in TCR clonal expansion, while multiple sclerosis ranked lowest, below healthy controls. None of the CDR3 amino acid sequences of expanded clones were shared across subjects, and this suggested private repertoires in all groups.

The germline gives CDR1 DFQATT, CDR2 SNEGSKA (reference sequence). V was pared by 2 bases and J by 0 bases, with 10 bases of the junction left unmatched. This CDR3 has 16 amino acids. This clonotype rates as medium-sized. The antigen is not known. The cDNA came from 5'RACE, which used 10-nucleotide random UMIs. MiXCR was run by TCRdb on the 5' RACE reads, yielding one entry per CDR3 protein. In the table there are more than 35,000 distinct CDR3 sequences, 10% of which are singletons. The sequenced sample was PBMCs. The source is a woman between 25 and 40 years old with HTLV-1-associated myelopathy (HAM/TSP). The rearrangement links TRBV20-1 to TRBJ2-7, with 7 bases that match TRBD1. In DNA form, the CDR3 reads TGCAGTGCTAGACCACTCCCGGGACAGCTCTCCTACGAGCAGTACTTC. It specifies CSARPLPGQLSYEQYF.